This TCR beta chain was captured in a study of cytotoxic CD8 clonotypes in ibrutinib-treated CLL. About the research overall: Productive templates averaged roughly 270,000 per sample, and productive rearrangements about 89,000. Findings of the study overall: Ibrutinib response saw clonality rise, and progression saw it return toward baseline. In sustained-remission versus progressing patients, sampling times differed. Public clonotypes, found uncommonly, either contracted or stayed stable on treatment.

The table came from immunoSEQ multiplex PCR; TCRdb's copy has only in-frame clones and leaves some out. This sample has about 130,000 clones, with roughly three quarters found just once. In regard to this clone: Antigen specificity is unknown.

J lost 5 bases, V lost 3 bases, and 13 bases had no gene match. From germline, CDR1 is SGDLS and CDR2 YYNGEE. The CDR3 length is 17 residues. This chain connects TRBV9 to TRBJ1-1; 10 positions match TRBD1. Material: PBMCs, obtained after 12 months of ibrutinib treatment. This clonotype was sampled from a human donor with chronic lymphocytic leukemia. CDR3 sequence: CASSGLRDRGLGTEAFF. As DNA, the CDR3 is TGTGCCAGCAGCGGCCTCCGAGACAGGGGGCTAGGAACTGAAGCTTTCTTT.